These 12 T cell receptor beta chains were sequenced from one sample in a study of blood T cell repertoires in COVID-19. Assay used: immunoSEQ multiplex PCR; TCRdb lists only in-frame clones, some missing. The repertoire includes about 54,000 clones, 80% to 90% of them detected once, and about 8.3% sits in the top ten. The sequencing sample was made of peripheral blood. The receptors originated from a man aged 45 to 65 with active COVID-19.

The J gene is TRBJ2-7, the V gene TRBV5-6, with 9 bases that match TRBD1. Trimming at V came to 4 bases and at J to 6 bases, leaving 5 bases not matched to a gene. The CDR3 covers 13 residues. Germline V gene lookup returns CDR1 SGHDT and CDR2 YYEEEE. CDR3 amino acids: CASSLLDRGEQYF. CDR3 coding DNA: TGTGCCAGCAGCCTTTTGGACAGGGGCGAGCAGTACTTC.

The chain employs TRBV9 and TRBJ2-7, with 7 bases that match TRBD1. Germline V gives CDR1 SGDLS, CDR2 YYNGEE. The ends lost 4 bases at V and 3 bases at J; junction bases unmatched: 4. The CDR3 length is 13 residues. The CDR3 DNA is TGTGCCAGCAGCCCCGGGACAGTCTACGAGCAGTACTTC. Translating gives CASSPGTVYEQYF.

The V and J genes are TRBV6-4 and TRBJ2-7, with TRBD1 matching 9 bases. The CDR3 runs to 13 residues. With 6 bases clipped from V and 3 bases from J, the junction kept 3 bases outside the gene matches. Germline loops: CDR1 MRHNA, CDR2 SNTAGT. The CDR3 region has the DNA TGTGCCAGCAGCGGGACAGGGCTCTACGAGCAGTACTTC. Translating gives CASSGTGLYEQYF.

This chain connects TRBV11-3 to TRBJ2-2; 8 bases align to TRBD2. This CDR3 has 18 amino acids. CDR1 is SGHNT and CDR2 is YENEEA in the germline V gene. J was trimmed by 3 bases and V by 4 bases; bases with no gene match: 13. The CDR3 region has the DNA TGTGCCAGCAGCTCTCCGGGGGGTAGCGGGACCCACACCGGGGAGCTGTTTTTT. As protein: CASSSPGGSGTHTGELFF.

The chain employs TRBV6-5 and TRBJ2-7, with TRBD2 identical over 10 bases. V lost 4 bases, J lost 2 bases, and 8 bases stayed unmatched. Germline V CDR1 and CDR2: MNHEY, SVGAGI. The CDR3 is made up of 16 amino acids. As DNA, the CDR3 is TGTGCCAGCAGTTCGCTACTAGCGGGGTCCACCTACGAGCAGTACTTC. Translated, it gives CASSSLLAGSTYEQYF.

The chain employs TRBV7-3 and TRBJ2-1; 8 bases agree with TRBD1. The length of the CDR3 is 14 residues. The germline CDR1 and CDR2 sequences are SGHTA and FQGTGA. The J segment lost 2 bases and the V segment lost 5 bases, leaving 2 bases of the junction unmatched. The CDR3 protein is CASSPGQAYNEQFF. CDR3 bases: TGTGCCAGCAGCCCGGGACAGGCCTACAATGAGCAGTTCTTC. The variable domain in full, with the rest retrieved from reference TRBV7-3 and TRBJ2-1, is GAGVSQTPSNKVTEKGKYVELRCDPISGHTALYWYRQSLGQGPEFLIYFQGTGAADDSGLPNDRFFAVRPEGSVSTLKIQRTERGDSAVYLCASSPGQAYNEQFFGPGTRLTVL.

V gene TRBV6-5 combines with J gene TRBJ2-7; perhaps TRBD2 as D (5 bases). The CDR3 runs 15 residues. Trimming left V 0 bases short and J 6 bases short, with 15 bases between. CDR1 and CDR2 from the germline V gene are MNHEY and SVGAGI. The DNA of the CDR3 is TGTGCCAGCAGTTACTCGACGGGGATTCGCGGCGAGCAGTACTTC. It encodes CASSYSTGIRGEQYF.

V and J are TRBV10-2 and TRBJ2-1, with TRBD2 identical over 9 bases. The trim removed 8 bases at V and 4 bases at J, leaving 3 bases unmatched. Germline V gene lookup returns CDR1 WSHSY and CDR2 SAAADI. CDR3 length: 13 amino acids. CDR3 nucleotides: TGCGCCAGCGCGACTAGCGGTTACAATGAGCAGTTCTTC. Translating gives CASATSGYNEQFF.

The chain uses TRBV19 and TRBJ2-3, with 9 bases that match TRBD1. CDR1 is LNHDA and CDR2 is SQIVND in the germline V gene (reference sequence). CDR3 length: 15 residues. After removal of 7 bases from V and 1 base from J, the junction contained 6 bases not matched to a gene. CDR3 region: CASTPRTGGTDTQYF. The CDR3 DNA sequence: TGTGCCAGTACCCCCAGGACAGGGGGCACAGATACGCAGTATTTT.

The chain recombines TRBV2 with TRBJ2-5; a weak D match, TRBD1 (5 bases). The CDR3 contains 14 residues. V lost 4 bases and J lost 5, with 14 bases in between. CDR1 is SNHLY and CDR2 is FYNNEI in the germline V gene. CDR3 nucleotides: TGTGCCAGCAGTGGGACGGATTCAGGGGAGACCCAGTACTTC. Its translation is CASSGTDSGETQYF.

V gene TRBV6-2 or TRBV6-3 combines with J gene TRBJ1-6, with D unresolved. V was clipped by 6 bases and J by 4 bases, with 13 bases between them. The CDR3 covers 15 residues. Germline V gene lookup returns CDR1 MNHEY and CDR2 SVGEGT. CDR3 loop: CASSRQDPYNSPLHF. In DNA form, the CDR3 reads TGTGCCAGCAGCAGACAAGACCCATATAATTCACCCCTCCACTTT.

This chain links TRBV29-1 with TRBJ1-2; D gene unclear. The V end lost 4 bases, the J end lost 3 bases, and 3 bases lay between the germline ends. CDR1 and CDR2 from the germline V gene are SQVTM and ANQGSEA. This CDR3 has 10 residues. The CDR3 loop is CSVVYYGYTF. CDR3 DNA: TGCAGCGTTGTCTACTATGGCTACACCTTC.